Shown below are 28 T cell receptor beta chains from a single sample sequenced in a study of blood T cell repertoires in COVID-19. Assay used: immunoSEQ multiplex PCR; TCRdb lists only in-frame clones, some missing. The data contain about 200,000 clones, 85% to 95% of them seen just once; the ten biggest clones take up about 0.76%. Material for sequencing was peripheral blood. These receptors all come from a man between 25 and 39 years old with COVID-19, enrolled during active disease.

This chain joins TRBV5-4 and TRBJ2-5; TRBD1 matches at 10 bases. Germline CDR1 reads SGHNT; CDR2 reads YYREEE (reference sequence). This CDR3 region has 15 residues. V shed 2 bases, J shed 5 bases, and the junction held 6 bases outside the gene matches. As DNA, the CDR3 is TGTGCCAGCAGCTTCGACAGGGGGCGCGGGGAGACCCAGTACTTC. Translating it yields CASSFDRGRGETQYF.

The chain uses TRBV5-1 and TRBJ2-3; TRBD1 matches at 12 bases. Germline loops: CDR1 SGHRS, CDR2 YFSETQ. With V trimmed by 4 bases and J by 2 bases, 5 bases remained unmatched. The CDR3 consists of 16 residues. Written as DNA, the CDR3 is TGCGCCAGCAGCGCGGGACAGGGGGCACCCACAGATACGCAGTATTTT. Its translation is CASSAGQGAPTDTQYF.

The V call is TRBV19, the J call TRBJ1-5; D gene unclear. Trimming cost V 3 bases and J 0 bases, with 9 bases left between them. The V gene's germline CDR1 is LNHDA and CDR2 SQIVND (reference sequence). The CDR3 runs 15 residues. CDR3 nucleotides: TGTGCCAGTAGTATTAATGACTATAGCAATCAGCCCCAGCATTTT. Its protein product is CASSINDYSNQPQHF.

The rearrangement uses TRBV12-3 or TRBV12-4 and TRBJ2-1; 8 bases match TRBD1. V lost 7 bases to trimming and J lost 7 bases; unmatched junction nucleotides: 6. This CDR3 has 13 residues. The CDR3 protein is CASTQTGDNEQFF. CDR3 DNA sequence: TGTGCCAGCACCCAGACAGGGGATAATGAGCAGTTCTTC.

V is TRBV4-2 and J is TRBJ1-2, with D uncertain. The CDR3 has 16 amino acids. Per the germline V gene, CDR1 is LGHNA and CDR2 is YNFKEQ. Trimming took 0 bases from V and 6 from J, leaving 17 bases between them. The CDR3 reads CASSQDPAQPGDGYTF. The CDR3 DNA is TGTGCCAGCAGCCAAGATCCAGCCCAACCTGGAGATGGCTACACCTTC.

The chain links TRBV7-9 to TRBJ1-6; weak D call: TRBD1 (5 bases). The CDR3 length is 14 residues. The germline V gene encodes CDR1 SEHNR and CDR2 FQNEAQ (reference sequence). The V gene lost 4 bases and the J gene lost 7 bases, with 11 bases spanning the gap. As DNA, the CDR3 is TGTGCCAGCAGCTCAGACAGCCAAAATTCACCCCTCCACTTT. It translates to CASSSDSQNSPLHF.

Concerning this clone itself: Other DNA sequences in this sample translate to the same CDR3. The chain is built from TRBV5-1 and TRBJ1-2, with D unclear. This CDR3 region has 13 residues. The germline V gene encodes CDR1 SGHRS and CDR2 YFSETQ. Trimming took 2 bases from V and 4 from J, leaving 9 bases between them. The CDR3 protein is CASSLDRSYGYTF. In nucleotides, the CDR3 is TGCGCCAGCAGCTTAGATAGATCCTATGGCTACACCTTC.

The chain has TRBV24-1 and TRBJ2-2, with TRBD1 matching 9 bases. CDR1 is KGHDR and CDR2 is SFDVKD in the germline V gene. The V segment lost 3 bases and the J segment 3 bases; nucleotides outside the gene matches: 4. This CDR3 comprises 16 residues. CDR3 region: CATSDAGTGHTGELFF. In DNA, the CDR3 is TGTGCCACCAGTGATGCCGGGACAGGGCACACCGGGGAGCTGTTTTTT.

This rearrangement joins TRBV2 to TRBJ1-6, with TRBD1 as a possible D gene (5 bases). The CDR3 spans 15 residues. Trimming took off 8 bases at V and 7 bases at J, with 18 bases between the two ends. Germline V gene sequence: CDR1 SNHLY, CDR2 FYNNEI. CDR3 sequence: CASHLSEGPNSPLHF. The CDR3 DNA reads TGTGCCAGCCACCTTTCGGAGGGGCCCAATTCACCCCTCCACTTT.

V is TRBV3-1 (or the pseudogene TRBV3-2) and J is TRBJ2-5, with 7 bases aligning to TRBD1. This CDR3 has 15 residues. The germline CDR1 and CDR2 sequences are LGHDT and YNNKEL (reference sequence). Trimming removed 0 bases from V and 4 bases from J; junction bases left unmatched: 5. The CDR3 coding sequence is TGTGCCAGCAGCCAAGATTTAGGACAGGTAGAGACCCAGTACTTC. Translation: CASSQDLGQVETQYF.

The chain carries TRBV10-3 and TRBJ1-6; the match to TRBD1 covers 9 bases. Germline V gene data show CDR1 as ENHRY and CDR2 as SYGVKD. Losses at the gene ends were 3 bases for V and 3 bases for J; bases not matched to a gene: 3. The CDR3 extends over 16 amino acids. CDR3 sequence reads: CAISDNRGLYNSPLHF. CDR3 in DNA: TGTGCCATCAGTGATAACAGGGGGCTCTATAATTCACCCCTCCACTTT.

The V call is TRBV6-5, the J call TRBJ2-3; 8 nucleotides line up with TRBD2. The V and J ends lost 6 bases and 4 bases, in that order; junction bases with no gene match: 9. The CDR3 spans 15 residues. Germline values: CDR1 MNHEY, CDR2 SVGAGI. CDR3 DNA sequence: TGTGCCAGCAGAATTCGGGGGGGCCGGGCAGATACGCAGTATTTT. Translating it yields CASRIRGGRADTQYF.

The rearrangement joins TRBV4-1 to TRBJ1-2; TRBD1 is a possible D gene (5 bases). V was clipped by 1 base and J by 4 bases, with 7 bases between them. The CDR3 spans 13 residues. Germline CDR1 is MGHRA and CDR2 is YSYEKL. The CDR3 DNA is TGCGCCAGCAGCCAAGTTCAGGGCTATGGCTACACCTTC. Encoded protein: CASSQVQGYGYTF.

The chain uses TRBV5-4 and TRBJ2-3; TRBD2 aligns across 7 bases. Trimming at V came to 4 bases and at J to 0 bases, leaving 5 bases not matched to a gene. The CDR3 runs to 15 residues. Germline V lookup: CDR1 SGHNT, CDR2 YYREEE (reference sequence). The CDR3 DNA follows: TGTGCCAGCAGCCCCGGCGGGGGTAGCACAGATACGCAGTATTTT. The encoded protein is CASSPGGGSTDTQYF.

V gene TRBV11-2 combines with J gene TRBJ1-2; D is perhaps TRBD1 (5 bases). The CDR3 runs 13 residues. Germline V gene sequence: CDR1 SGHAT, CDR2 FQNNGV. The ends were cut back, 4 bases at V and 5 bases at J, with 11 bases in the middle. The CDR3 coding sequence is TGTGCCAGCAGCTCCACAGGTGCTTATGGCTACACCTTC. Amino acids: CASSSTGAYGYTF.

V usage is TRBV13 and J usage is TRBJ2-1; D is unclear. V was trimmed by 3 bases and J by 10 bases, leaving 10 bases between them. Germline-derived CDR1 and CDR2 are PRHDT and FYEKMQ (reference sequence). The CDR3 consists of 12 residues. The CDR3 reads CASSLRHPEQFF. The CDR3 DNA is TGTGCCAGCAGCTTGCGGCACCCAGAGCAGTTCTTC.

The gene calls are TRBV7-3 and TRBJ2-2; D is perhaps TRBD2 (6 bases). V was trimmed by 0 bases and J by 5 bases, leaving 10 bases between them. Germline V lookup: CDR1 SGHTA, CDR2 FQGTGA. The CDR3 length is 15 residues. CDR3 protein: CASSLTGTRTGELFF. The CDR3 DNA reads TGTGCCAGCAGCTTAACCGGGACTCGAACCGGGGAGCTGTTTTTT. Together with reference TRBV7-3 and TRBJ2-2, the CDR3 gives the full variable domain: GAGVSQTPSNKVTEKGKYVELRCDPISGHTALYWYRQSLGQGPEFLIYFQGTGAADDSGLPNDRFFAVRPEGSVSTLKIQRTERGDSAVYLCASSLTGTRTGELFFGEGSRLTVL.

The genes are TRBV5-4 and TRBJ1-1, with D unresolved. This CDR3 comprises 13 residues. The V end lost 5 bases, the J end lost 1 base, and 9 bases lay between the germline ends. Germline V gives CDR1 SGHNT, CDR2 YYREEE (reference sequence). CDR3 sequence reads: CASRARGNTEAFF. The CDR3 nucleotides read TGTGCCAGCAGGGCCAGAGGGAACACTGAAGCTTTCTTT.

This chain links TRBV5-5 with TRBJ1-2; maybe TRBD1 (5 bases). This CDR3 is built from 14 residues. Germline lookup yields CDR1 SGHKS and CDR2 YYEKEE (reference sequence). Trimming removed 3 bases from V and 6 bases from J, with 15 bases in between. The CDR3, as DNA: TGTGCCAGCAGCTCGCAGGGCAGTCGGGATGGCTACACCTTC. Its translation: CASSSQGSRDGYTF.

The CDR3 DNA reads TGTGCCAGCAGCCAACCACAGGGTACTAATGAAAAACTGTTTTTT. This gives the protein CASSQPQGTNEKLFF. The rearrangement joins TRBV4-2 to TRBJ1-4; D is possibly TRBD1 (6 bases). CDR3 length equals 15 residues. The V gene lost 2 bases and the J gene lost 2 bases, with 9 bases spanning the gap. Germline V lookup: CDR1 LGHNA, CDR2 YNFKEQ.

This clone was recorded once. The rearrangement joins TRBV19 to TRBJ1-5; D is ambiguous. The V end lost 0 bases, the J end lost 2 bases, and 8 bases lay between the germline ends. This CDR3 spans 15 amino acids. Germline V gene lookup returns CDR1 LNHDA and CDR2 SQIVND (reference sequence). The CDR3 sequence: CASSIDQGGNQPQHF. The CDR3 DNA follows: TGTGCCAGTAGTATAGATCAAGGAGGCAATCAGCCCCAGCATTTT.

CDR3 DNA sequence: TGTGCCTGGGCCTCCGACAGATCAACTAATGAAAAACTGTTTTTT. Protein product: CAWASDRSTNEKLFF. This sequence joins TRBV30 and TRBJ1-4; D may be TRBD1 (5 bases). The germline gives CDR1 GTSNPN, CDR2 SVGIG (reference sequence). The V and J ends lost 5 bases and 0 bases respectively, with 13 bases between them. There are 15 residues in the CDR3.

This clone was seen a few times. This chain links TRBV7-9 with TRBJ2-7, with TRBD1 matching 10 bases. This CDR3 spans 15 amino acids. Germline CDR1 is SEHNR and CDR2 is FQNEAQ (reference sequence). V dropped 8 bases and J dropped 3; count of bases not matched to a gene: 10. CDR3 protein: CASRRGDRGFYEQYF. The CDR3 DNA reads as TGTGCCAGCCGCCGAGGGGACAGGGGTTTCTACGAGCAGTACTTC.

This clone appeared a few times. CDR3 protein: CASSQDTVAGELFF. The CDR3 region has the DNA TGTGCCAGCAGCCAAGACACAGTAGCCGGGGAGCTGTTTTTT. This chain connects TRBV7-9 to TRBJ2-2; no clear D gene. The germline CDR1 and CDR2 sequences are SEHNR and FQNEAQ (reference sequence). The CDR3 consists of 14 residues. V shed 5 bases and J shed 6 bases, with 13 bases lying between them.

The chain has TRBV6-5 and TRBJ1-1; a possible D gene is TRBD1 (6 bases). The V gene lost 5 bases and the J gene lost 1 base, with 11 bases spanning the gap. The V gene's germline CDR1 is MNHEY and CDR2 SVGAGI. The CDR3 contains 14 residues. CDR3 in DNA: TGTGCCAGCAGTATCTGGACAGAGAACACTGAAGCTTTCTTT. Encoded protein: CASSIWTENTEAFF.

CDR3 bases: TGTGCCAGCAGCCTTTGGACAGGGACGAGAACTGAAGCTTTCTTT. Residues: CASSLWTGTRTEAFF. The chain employs TRBV5-5 and TRBJ1-1; 8 nucleotides agree with TRBD1. Germline V gene data show CDR1 as SGHKS and CDR2 as YYEKEE (reference sequence). CDR3 length: 15 amino acids. With V trimmed by 4 bases and J by 5 bases, 10 bases remained unmatched.

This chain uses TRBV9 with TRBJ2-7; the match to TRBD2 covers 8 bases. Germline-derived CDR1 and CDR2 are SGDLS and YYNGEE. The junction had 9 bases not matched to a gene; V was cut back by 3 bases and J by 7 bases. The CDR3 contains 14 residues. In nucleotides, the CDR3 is TGTGCCAGCAGCGCCGGGACTAGTCGTCGGGAGCAGTACTTC. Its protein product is CASSAGTSRREQYF.

For the CDR3, the DNA is TGTGCCAGCAGCCAAGAAACAGCCTCCTACGAGCAGTACTTC. Amino acid sequence: CASSQETASYEQYF. The chain has TRBV4-2 and TRBJ2-7; the D is unclear. The CDR3 contains 14 residues. V was cut by 0 bases and J by 0 bases, with 6 bases left in between. The germline V gene encodes CDR1 LGHNA and CDR2 YNFKEQ.